The rows below give T cell receptor beta chains drawn from one sample of a study of neurological immune-mediated disorders. TCRdb analysed the 5' RACE reads with MiXCR anew, one entry per CDR3 protein. The repertoire holds approximately 84,000 distinct CDR3 sequences, with roughly 4.3% as singletons. The sequenced material came from PBMCs. The receptors shown here come from a woman aged 55 to 70 with multiple sclerosis. Both conserved end residues are part of each CDR3. Each record gives: clone size, V gene, J gene, D gene, CDR3 DNA, CDR3 protein. A D gene is named only where the DNA matches it firmly. Clone size, where shown, is once, few, many, or a class for clones that have expanded.

many,TRBV11-1,TRBJ2-7,-,TGTGCCAGCAGCTTAGCTTCCTACGAGCAGTACTTC,CASSLASYEQYF
many,TRBV5-1,TRBJ2-7,TRBD2,TGCGCCAGCAGCCGGAGCGGGGGTTCACCCTACGAGCAGTACTTC,CASSRSGGSPYEQYF
many,TRBV2,TRBJ1-5,-,TGTGCCAGCAGCAGGAGCGCCAGGCCCTATCAGCCCCAGCATTTT,CASSRSARPYQPQHF
many,TRBV28,TRBJ2-1,TRBD1,TGTGCCAGCAGCGGGCCGGGACAGGGGTACAATGAGCAGTTCTTC,CASSGPGQGYNEQFF
many,TRBV6-5,TRBJ2-1,TRBD2,TGTGCCAGCAGCTGGACTAGCGGGGGGGCTGAGCAGTTCTTC,CASSWTSGGAEQFF
many,TRBV7-9,TRBJ2-7,-,TGTGCCAGCGAGACAGTCACCTACGAGCAGTACTTC,CASETVTYEQYF
many,TRBV5-5,TRBJ1-6,-,TGTGCCAGCAGCTCCTTGGCAGGGGACAATTCACCCCTCCACTTT,CASSSLAGDNSPLHF
many,TRBV12-3/TRBV12-4,TRBJ2-7,TRBD2,TGTGCCAGCAACCCTAGCGGGGAGTCCTACGAGCAGTACTTC,CASNPSGESYEQYF
many,TRBV20-1,TRBJ2-4,TRBD2,TGCAGTGCTAGTACGACTAGCGGTTTTCCCGGGGACATTCAGTACTTC,CSASTTSGFPGDIQYF
many,TRBV7-9,TRBJ2-1,-,TGTGCCAGCACGGACGCGACCAAGAATGAGCAGTTCTTC,CASTDATKNEQFF
many,TRBV5-8,TRBJ2-1,TRBD2,TGTGCCAGCAGCGGCGGGGGGAACTACAATGAGCAGTTCTTC,CASSGGGNYNEQFF
many,TRBV5-1,TRBJ1-6,-,TGCGCCAGCAGCTTGGATGGGGCATCGGGTTCACCCCTCCACTTT,CASSLDGASGSPLHF
many,TRBV6-5,TRBJ2-5,-,TGTGCCAGCAGTTACTCGGGGGTGGTAGAGACCCAGTACTTC,CASSYSGVVETQYF
-,TRBV7-6,TRBJ1-5,-,TGTGCCAGCAGCCATAGGCCCTCCGGTCGTCCTAATCAGCCCCAGCATTTT,CASSHRPSGRPNQPQHF
many,TRBV28,TRBJ2-5,TRBD2,TGTGCCAGCAGTTCTTATTTTGGCGCGGGGGGGCAAGAGACCCAGTACTTC,CASSSYFGAGGQETQYF
many,TRBV7-9,TRBJ1-1,-,TGTGCCAGCAGCCCCCAGGGTGGTCGAGGCACTGAAGCTTTCTTT,CASSPQGGRGTEAFF
-,TRBV3-1,TRBJ2-5,-,TGTGCCAGCAGCCAAGAACGATATGATCGCATTCCGACGGGAGAGACCCAGTACTTC,CASSQERYDRIPTGETQYF
many,TRBV5-1,TRBJ1-4,TRBD1,TGCGCCAGCAGCTTGGGTGGACAGGGATTTACTAATGAAAAACTGTTTTTT,CASSLGGQGFTNEKLFF
many,TRBV7-8,TRBJ2-1,TRBD2,TGTGCCAGCAGCTTCGGCGGCGGGGGGGCGGAGTTCTTC,CASSFGGGGAEFF
many,TRBV15,TRBJ1-1,-,TGTGCCACCAGCCCCGACAGGAGGAACACTGAAGCTTTCTTT,CATSPDRRNTEAFF
many,TRBV5-1,TRBJ2-7,-,TGCGCCAGCAGCTTGATGGGGGAGAGCTCCTACGAGCAGTACTTC,CASSLMGESSYEQYF
many,TRBV5-1,TRBJ2-5,-,TGCGCCAGCAGCCTCGGAGCTCAAGAGACCCAGTACTTC,CASSLGAQETQYF
many,TRBV9,TRBJ2-1,TRBD2,TGTGCCAGCAGCGTCTCTAGCGGGGGTTACAATGAGCAGTTCTTC,CASSVSSGGYNEQFF
many,TRBV20-1,TRBJ1-5,-,TGCAGTGCTAGAGATTGGCAGGGCGGGGGCAATCAGCCCCAGCATTTT,CSARDWQGGGNQPQHF
many,TRBV20-1,TRBJ2-1,TRBD2,TGCAGTGCGAGAAAAGGACTAGCGGGGGGGAAAGGGCAGTTCTTC,CSARKGLAGGKGQFF
many,TRBV14,TRBJ2-7,-,TGTGCCAGCAGCCAAGGGTCTGGGTCCTTTTACGAGCAGTACTTC,CASSQGSGSFYEQYF
many,TRBV5-6,TRBJ1-1,-,TGTGCCAGCAGCCCGATGACAGCGGGGGGAAACACTGAAGCTTTCTTT,CASSPMTAGGNTEAFF
few,TRBV5-6,TRBJ2-3,-,TGTGCCAGCAGCTTGGCGGGGGGCCGGGATACGCAGTATTTT,CASSLAGGRDTQYF
many,TRBV20-1,TRBJ2-7,-,TGCAGTGCCAAAGACAGTGAGCGTTGGTACGAGCAGTACTTC,CSAKDSERWYEQYF
many,TRBV27,TRBJ2-7,-,TGTGCCAGCGGCATGGGGGGAGTGAGTTTCGAGCAGTACTTC,CASGMGGVSFEQYF
many,TRBV12-3/TRBV12-4,TRBJ1-2,TRBD1,TGTGCCAGCAGTCAAAACAGGGGGCACGGCTACACCTTC,CASSQNRGHGYTF
many,TRBV3-1,TRBJ1-1,-,TGTGCCAGCAGCCAGCGGGGAAGGAACACTGAAGCTTTCTTT,CASSQRGRNTEAFF
-,TRBV3-1,TRBJ2-3,TRBD2,TGTGCCAGCAGCCAATGCGGGGGGGCCGCATATACGCAGTATTTT,CASSQCGGAAYTQYF
many,TRBV12-3/TRBV12-4,TRBJ2-7,TRBD2,TGTGCCAGCAGTTTAATCGGGAGGGACTACGAGCAGTACTTC,CASSLIGRDYEQYF
many,TRBV27,TRBJ2-5,TRBD2,TGTGCCAGCAGTTTTCGAGTAGCGGGGGGCATAGAGACCCAGTACTTC,CASSFRVAGGIETQYF
many,TRBV6-1,TRBJ1-3,-,TGTGCCAGCAGTGAAGCGCGGGCCAGCTCTGGAAACACCATATATTTT,CASSEARASSGNTIYF
many,TRBV20-1,TRBJ1-5,-,TGCAGTGCTGGTGAGGGGGGGGCTGATCAGCCCCAGCATTTT,CSAGEGGADQPQHF
many,TRBV27,TRBJ2-1,TRBD1,TGTGCCAGCAGCGACAGGGTGGATGAGCAGTTCTTC,CASSDRVDEQFF
many,TRBV2,TRBJ2-1,-,TGTGCCAGCAGTGAACAGGGGACCTTATACAATGAGCAGTTCTTC,CASSEQGTLYNEQFF
many,TRBV7-2,TRBJ1-5,-,TGTGCCAGCAGCTTAGGTTTTCAGCCCCAGCATTTT,CASSLGFQPQHF
many,TRBV2,TRBJ2-7,-,TGTGCCAGCCAGTCGGCAGATTCCTACGAGCAGTACTTC,CASQSADSYEQYF
many,TRBV4-2,TRBJ2-1,TRBD1,TGTGCCAGCAGCCAAGGGACAGGGGGCGATGAGCAGTTCTTC,CASSQGTGGDEQFF
many,TRBV5-1,TRBJ2-2,TRBD1,TGCGCCAGCAGCTCTGGACAGGGGTTGGACACCGGGGAGCTGTTTTTT,CASSSGQGLDTGELFF
many,TRBV20-1,TRBJ1-5,-,TGCAGTGCTAGAGATCCCAGCAGGGCTAACCAGCCCCAGCATTTT,CSARDPSRANQPQHF
many,TRBV10-2,TRBJ2-7,TRBD1,TGCGCCAGCACCACCGGACAGGGAATACCCTACGAGCAGTACTTC,CASTTGQGIPYEQYF
many,TRBV6-6,TRBJ2-4,TRBD1,TGTGCCAGCAGAACCGGGACAGGGGGCCAAAACATTCAGTACTTC,CASRTGTGGQNIQYF
many,TRBV20-1,TRBJ1-4,-,TGCAGTGCTAGACCTTTGAGCGGGGCTAATGAAAAACTGTTTTTT,CSARPLSGANEKLFF
many,TRBV3-1,TRBJ2-5,-,TGTGCCAGCAGCCAAGATGATGCAGGTGGAGAGACCCAGTACTTC,CASSQDDAGGETQYF
many,TRBV10-3,TRBJ2-7,TRBD2,TGTGCCATCAGTGAGTCAAGAGGGCGGGGGTCGGGGGGACTCCGGGGCTACGAGCAGTACTTC,CAISESRGRGSGGLRGYEQYF
many,TRBV6-6,TRBJ1-2,-,TGTGCCAGCCGAACTAACCAGCACTACACCTTC,CASRTNQHYTF
many,TRBV7-8,TRBJ2-1,-,TGTGCCAGCAGCTCCCCCTTCCTATTTGGGGCTAGCTCCTACAATGAGCAGTTCTTC,CASSSPFLFGASSYNEQFF
few,TRBV7-9,TRBJ2-5,-,TGTGCCAGCAGCTTCGGAGGGTTGGAGACCCAGTACTTC,CASSFGGLETQYF